This TCR beta chain was sequenced during a study of beta chain features in type 1 diabetes. Sequenced material consisted of expressed TCRB transcripts (all of the isolated RNA was reverse transcribed). The read count averaged about 3.6 million across naive, central memory and regulatory T cell samples. Data came from immunoSEQ multiplex PCR; TCRdb stores just in-frame clones and leaves some out. Of about 370,000 clones listed, about 14% are singletons. Notes on this clone: Its antigen is not identified.

This CDR3 has 14 amino acids. Trimming removed 4 bases from V and 0 bases from J, with 9 bases in between. Germline V CDR1 and CDR2: KGHSH, LQKENI. Isolation of CD4+ naive, central memory, regulatory and stem cell-like memory cells was achieved by sorting via CD45RO/CCR7/CD25/CD127/CD95/CD27. Broader study findings: More deletions and fewer insertions at VDJ junctions were found in patients with type 1 diabetes.

The rearrangement links TRBV18 to TRBJ1-1; D is possibly TRBD1 (5 bases). The source material was naive CD4+ T cells from blood. This receptor was obtained from a woman aged 18-29 years in good health. CDR3 region: CASSQQVVNTEAFF. As DNA, the CDR3 is TGTGCCAGCTCACAACAGGTTGTGAACACTGAAGCTTTCTTT.